This T cell receptor beta chain was profiled in a study of control samples from healthy donors and cancer patients. Trimming took 3 bases from V and 3 from J; bases not matched to a gene: 1. This CDR3 region has 13 residues. Repertoires were generated with immunoSEQ multiplex PCR, while TCRdb's copy carries only in-frame clones and drops some. The data show over 50,000 clones, with roughly 90% seen just once and 3.8% held by the top ten. V is TRBV12-3 or TRBV12-4 and J is TRBJ1-2, with 7 positions matching TRBD1. The TCR originated in a man aged 50 or older in good health. Sequenced: blood. CDR3 nucleotide sequence: TGTGCCAGCAGTTTCGGACAGGACTATGGCTACACCTTC. This translates into CASSFGQDYGYTF.